This entry lists 22 T cell receptor beta chains sequenced from one sample in a study of blood T cell repertoires in COVID-19. Measured with immunoSEQ multiplex PCR; TCRdb has only the in-frame clones, and not every one. The table records around 160,000 clones, approximately 90% of them present only once. Sequencing was carried out using PBMCs or T cells enriched from blood (not recorded which). These receptor sequences come from a woman in her 30s with acute COVID-19.

This clone was seen once. This rearrangement joins TRBV6-5 to TRBJ2-1; D might be TRBD1 (5 bases). V lost 0 bases and J 8 bases, leaving 8 bases between the germline ends. Germline-derived CDR1 and CDR2 are MNHEY and SVGAGI. This CDR3 is built from 13 residues. The CDR3 reads CASSYSQGYEQFF. The CDR3 DNA reads TGTGCCAGCAGTTACTCGCAGGGTTATGAGCAGTTCTTC.

This clone showed up just a few times. The CDR3 does not close with the conserved phenylalanine or tryptophan, likely indicating a read error. No DNA is shown, since the ends of the CDR3 on it are uncertain; the CDR3 is the one TCRdb lists. The rearrangement joins TRBV19 to TRBJ1-1; the D call in the table, TRBD1, was not verified against the DNA. CDR1 and CDR2 (germline): LNHDA, SQIVND (reference sequence). The CDR3 has 13 amino acids, counting both end residues. CDR3 protein: CASSISDRWELIV.

CDR3 residues: CASSWDSRDTIYF. Here the CDR3 DNA reads TGTGCCAGCAGCTGGGACAGTAGAGACACCATATATTTT. The chain joins TRBV12-3 or TRBV12-4 to TRBJ1-3, with 7 bases aligning to TRBD1. Trimming removed 6 bases from V and 8 bases from J; junction bases left unmatched: 7. The CDR3 runs to 13 residues.

The chain has TRBV28 and TRBJ1-4; 9 nucleotides match TRBD1. Germline V gives CDR1 MDHEN, CDR2 SYDVKM. The junction had 5 bases not matched to a gene; V was cut back by 8 bases and J by 4 bases. This CDR3 has 14 amino acids. CDR3 DNA: TGTGCCAGCGGCCGGGGACAGGGTAATGAAAAACTGTTTTTT. Translation gives CASGRGQGNEKLFF.

This clone was found once. The V gene is TRBV7-2, the J gene TRBJ1-1, with D unclear. Trimming took off 1 base at V and 4 bases at J, with 7 bases between the two ends. The CDR3 has 13 amino acids. The germline V gene encodes CDR1 SGHTA and CDR2 FQGNSA. Written as DNA, the CDR3 is TGTGCCAGCAGCTTAGACGGGGTCACTGAAGCTTTCTTT. The encoded protein is CASSLDGVTEAFF.

This chain joins TRBV18 and TRBJ2-7; 8 nucleotides match TRBD1. CDR3 length equals 16 residues. After removal of 4 bases from V and 2 bases from J, the junction contained 10 bases not matched to a gene. CDR1 and CDR2 from the germline V gene are KGHSH and LQKENI. The CDR3 DNA is TGTGCCAGCTCACGGAATTCCGGGACAGGTCCCTACGAGCAGTACTTC. The encoded protein is CASSRNSGTGPYEQYF.

The CDR3 region is CASSPVMNTEAFF. The CDR3 bases are TGCGCCAGCAGCCCTGTTATGAACACTGAAGCTTTCTTT. This sequence joins TRBV5-1 and TRBJ1-1; D is unclear. The CDR3 is made up of 13 amino acids. CDR1 is SGHRS, CDR2 YFSETQ, per germline. V was cut by 4 bases and J by 0 bases, with 7 bases left in between.

The V call is TRBV7-2, the J call TRBJ2-7; 13 bases map to TRBD2. In germline, CDR1 is SGHTA, CDR2 FQGNSA. V lost 5 bases and J lost 4; bases outside the gene matches: 8. This CDR3 comprises 16 residues. The CDR3: CASSPWTSGSVYEQYF. CDR3 DNA sequence: TGTGCCAGCAGCCCTTGGACTAGCGGGAGTGTATACGAGCAGTACTTC.

The chain has TRBV30 and TRBJ1-5, with D possibly being TRBD1 (5 bases). The CDR3 spans 16 residues. V was shortened by 0 bases and J by 3 bases, with 15 bases between the two germline ends. In germline, CDR1 is GTSNPN, CDR2 SVGIG (reference sequence). CDR3 sequence: CAWSVSGGGANQPQHF. The CDR3 DNA follows: TGTGCCTGGAGTGTATCGGGGGGAGGTGCCAATCAGCCCCAGCATTTT.

CDR3 in amino acids: CASSLRRDRTNTEAFF. CDR3 in DNA: TGTGCCAGCAGCCTTAGAAGGGACAGGACTAACACTGAAGCTTTCTTT. This chain uses TRBV6-4 with TRBJ1-1, with 8 bases fitting TRBD1. The V segment lost 6 bases and the J segment 2 bases; nucleotides outside the gene matches: 11. The CDR3 contains 16 residues. Germline V CDR1 and CDR2: MRHNA, SNTAGT.

The chain uses TRBV25-1 and TRBJ1-2; 9 nucleotides align to TRBD1. The germline CDR1 and CDR2 sequences are MGHDK and SYGVNS. V shed 2 bases, J shed 4 bases, and the junction held 8 bases outside the gene matches. This CDR3 has 16 residues. The CDR3 nucleotides read TGTGCCAGCAGTGAAGGTGGACAGGGGCTTATCTATGGCTACACCTTC. This gives the protein CASSEGGQGLIYGYTF.

There are a few counts of this clone. The chain couples TRBV6-1 to TRBJ2-3, with a possible D match to TRBD2 (5 bases). The ends were cut back, 3 bases at V and 4 bases at J, with 14 bases in the middle. Germline CDR1 and CDR2: MNHNS and SASEGT. This CDR3 spans 15 amino acids. CDR3 residues: CASSDGLGGPDTQYF. The CDR3 nucleotides read TGTGCCAGCAGTGACGGGCTAGGAGGCCCAGATACGCAGTATTTT.

This clone is a singleton in its sample. The chain couples TRBV28 to TRBJ2-1; unclear D gene. This CDR3 spans 12 amino acids. Germline V gene sequence: CDR1 MDHEN, CDR2 SYDVKM. V dropped 6 bases and J dropped 10 bases, with 13 bases sitting between them. The CDR3 region has the DNA TGTGCCAGCAGCTCCCTTAGCCGCGAGCAGTTCTTC. Protein: CASSSLSREQFF.

This chain joins TRBV7-9 and TRBJ2-7; 8 nucleotides align to TRBD1. CDR1 and CDR2 (germline): SEHNR, FQNEAQ (reference sequence). V was pared by 5 bases and J by 4 bases, with 7 bases of the junction left unmatched. This CDR3 comprises 14 residues. For the CDR3, the DNA is TGTGCCAGCAGCCATCCGGGACAGGAGTACGAGCAGTACTTC. This encodes CASSHPGQEYEQYF. The entire variable domain, with the rest obtained from reference TRBV7-9 and TRBJ2-7, is as follows: DTGVSQNPRHKITKRGQNVTFRCDPISEHNRLYWYRQTLGQGPEFLTYFQNEAQLEKSRLLSDRFSAERPKGSFSTLEIQRTEQGDSAMYLCASSHPGQEYEQYFGPGTRLTVT.

The chain employs TRBV6-5 and TRBJ2-7, with a weak D call TRBD1 (6 bases). V was clipped by 6 bases and J by 0 bases, with 12 bases between them. The germline gives CDR1 MNHEY, CDR2 SVGAGI. This CDR3 has 14 residues. This CDR3 reads CASRLTGFSYEQYF. The CDR3 DNA follows: TGTGCCAGCAGACTAACAGGGTTCTCCTACGAGCAGTACTTC.

The chain has TRBV29-1 and TRBJ2-3; D is ambiguous. This CDR3 region has 12 residues. Germline-derived CDR1 and CDR2 are SQVTM and ANQGSEA. Trimming took 7 bases from V and 1 from J, leaving 9 bases between them. CDR3 protein: CSAPQGTDTQYF. The CDR3 DNA reads as TGCAGCGCTCCGCAGGGCACAGATACGCAGTATTTT.

The chain employs TRBV6-1 and TRBJ2-3, with TRBD2 matching over 8 bases. Germline-derived CDR1 and CDR2 are MNHNS and SASEGT. The CDR3 is 15 residues long. V gave up 3 bases and J gave up 6 bases; unmatched junction bases: 8. The CDR3 region has the DNA TGTGCCAGCAGTGAGATAGCGGGATCTTTCGATACGCAGTATTTT. Translated: CASSEIAGSFDTQYF.

This chain uses TRBV15 with TRBJ2-1; 13 nucleotides match TRBD2. Germline assignment: CDR1 LNHNV and CDR2 YYDKDF (reference sequence). V shed 4 bases, J shed 7 bases, and the junction held 10 bases outside the gene matches. The CDR3 runs 17 residues. DNA of the CDR3: TGTGCCACCAGCATCACTGGACTAGCGGGAGAGGGGAATGAGCAGTTCTTC. It is translated as CATSITGLAGEGNEQFF.

This clone was observed once. This chain links TRBV15 with TRBJ2-1, with 11 positions matching TRBD2. V gave up 4 bases and J gave up 8 bases; unmatched junction bases: 7. The CDR3 has 15 residues. Germline V lookup: CDR1 LNHNV, CDR2 YYDKDF (reference sequence). In DNA form, the CDR3 reads TGTGCCACCAGCACACTAACTAGCGGGAGCGATGAGCAGTTCTTC. It specifies CATSTLTSGSDEQFF.

The V call is TRBV18, the J call TRBJ2-7; TRBD1 agrees at 7 bases. The V gene end was trimmed by 0 bases and the J gene end by 5 bases; junction bases not matched to a gene: 1. The CDR3 has 13 amino acids. Germline V gene lookup returns CDR1 KGHSH and CDR2 LQKENI. The chain's CDR3 is CASSPPTGHEQYF. The CDR3 coding sequence is TGTGCCAGCTCACCACCGACAGGGCACGAGCAGTACTTC.

V usage is TRBV6-5 and J usage is TRBJ1-3; D possibly corresponds to TRBD1 (6 bases). The CDR3 consists of 15 residues. V was trimmed by 5 bases and J by 0 bases, leaving 11 bases between them. Germline V lookup: CDR1 MNHEY, CDR2 SVGAGI. DNA for the CDR3: TGTGCCAGCAGTAAGACAGGCCCCTCTGGAAACACCATATATTTT. Protein: CASSKTGPSGNTIYF.

The genes are TRBV2 and TRBJ1-2; TRBD1 aligns across 7 bases. The V gene end was trimmed by 4 bases and the J gene end by 7 bases; junction bases not matched to a gene: 12. CDR3 length: 15 residues. Germline CDR1 is SNHLY and CDR2 is FYNNEI. CDR3 region: CASSGQGESLSGYTF. CDR3 nucleotides: TGTGCCAGCAGTGGACAGGGTGAGAGTTTGAGTGGCTACACCTTC.